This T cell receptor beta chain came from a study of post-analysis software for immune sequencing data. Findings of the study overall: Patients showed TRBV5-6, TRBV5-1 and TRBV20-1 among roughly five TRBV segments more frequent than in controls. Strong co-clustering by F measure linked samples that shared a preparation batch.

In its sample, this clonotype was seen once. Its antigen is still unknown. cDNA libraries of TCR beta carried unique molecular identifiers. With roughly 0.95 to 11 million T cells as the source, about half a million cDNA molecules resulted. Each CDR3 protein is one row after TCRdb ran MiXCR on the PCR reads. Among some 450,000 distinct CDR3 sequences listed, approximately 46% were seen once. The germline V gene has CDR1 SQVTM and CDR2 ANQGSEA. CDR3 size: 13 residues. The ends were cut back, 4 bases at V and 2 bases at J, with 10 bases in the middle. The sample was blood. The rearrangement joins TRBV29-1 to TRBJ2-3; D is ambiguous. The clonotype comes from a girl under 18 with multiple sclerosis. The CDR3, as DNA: TGCAGCGTTGCAGGACGGGTCACAGATACGCAGTATTTT. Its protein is CSVAGRVTDTQYF.